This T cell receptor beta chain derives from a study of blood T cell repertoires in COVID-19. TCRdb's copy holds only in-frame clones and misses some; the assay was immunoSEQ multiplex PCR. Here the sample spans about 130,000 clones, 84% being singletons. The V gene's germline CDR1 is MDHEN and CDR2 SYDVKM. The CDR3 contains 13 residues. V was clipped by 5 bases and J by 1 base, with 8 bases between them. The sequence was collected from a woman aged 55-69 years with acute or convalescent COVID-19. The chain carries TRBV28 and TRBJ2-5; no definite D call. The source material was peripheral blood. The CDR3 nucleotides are TGTGCCAGCAGTGCACACCTCCAAGAGACCCAGTACTTC. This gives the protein CASSAHLQETQYF.